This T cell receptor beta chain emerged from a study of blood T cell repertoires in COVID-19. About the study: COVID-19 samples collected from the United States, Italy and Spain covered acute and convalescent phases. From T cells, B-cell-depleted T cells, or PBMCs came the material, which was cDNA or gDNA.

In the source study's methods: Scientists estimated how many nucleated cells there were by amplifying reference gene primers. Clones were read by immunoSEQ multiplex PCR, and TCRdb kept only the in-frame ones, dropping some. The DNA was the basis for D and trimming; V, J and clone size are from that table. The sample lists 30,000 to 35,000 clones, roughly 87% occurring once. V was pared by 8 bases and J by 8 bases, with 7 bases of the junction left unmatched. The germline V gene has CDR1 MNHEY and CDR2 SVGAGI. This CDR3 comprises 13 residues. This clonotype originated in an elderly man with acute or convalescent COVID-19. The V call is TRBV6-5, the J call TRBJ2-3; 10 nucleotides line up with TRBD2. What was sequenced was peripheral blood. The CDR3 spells CASVQRGGGTQYF. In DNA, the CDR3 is TGTGCCAGCGTTCAGCGGGGGGGCGGTACGCAGTATTTT.